The clone carrying this TCR beta chain was seen ten or more times. Antigen specificity is unknown. A 10-nucleotide random UMI tagged transcripts in template-switch 5'RACE cDNA synthesis. TCRdb redid the calling of the 5' RACE reads with MiXCR, one entry per CDR3 protein. The profile covers about 79,000 distinct CDR3 sequences, with 14% appearing a single time and roughly 7% taken by the ten largest. The sample comes from a study of neurological immune-mediated disorders. Study-level findings and limits: TCR clonal expansion peaked in HTLV-1-associated myelopathy patients and was lowest in multiple sclerosis patients. No sharing of CDR3 amino acid sequences was observed among expanded clones across subjects, suggesting private repertoires in all groups.

Germline CDR1 and CDR2: SEHNR and FQNEAQ (reference sequence). This CDR3 comprises 13 residues. V shed 2 bases and J shed 3 bases, with 7 bases lying between them. The rearrangement links TRBV7-9 to TRBJ1-1; D not resolved. Sequenced material: PBMCs. This TCR was recovered from a woman in her forties or fifties in good health. In DNA form, the CDR3 reads TGTGCCAGCAGCTTAACCCCGGACACTGAAGCTTTCTTT. This codes for CASSLTPDTEAFF.